Reported below is one T cell receptor beta chain. Source study methods: Estimation of nucleated cell counts was performed using reference gene primer amplification. TCRdb keeps only in-frame clones here, not all; method: immunoSEQ multiplex PCR. That table gives V, J and clone size, and the DNA gave D and trimming. The sample records around 150,000 clones, roughly 90% being singletons. These data come from a study of blood T cell repertoires in COVID-19. The overall study: Some COVID-19 samples were acute and others convalescent; all came from the United States, Italy and Spain. PBMCs, B-cell-depleted T cells, or T cells provided the cDNA or gDNA that made up the material.

V was clipped by 5 bases and J by 7 bases, with 14 bases between them. The CDR3 contains 13 residues. The specimen sequenced was peripheral blood. The chain has TRBV12-3 or TRBV12-4 and TRBJ1-2; possibly TRBD1 for D (6 bases). The sequence was collected from a man aged 55-75 years with active or convalescent COVID-19. The CDR3 bases are TGTGCCAGCAGTAGGGGGTCCCCAGCTGGCTACACCTTC. Translating it yields CASSRGSPAGYTF.